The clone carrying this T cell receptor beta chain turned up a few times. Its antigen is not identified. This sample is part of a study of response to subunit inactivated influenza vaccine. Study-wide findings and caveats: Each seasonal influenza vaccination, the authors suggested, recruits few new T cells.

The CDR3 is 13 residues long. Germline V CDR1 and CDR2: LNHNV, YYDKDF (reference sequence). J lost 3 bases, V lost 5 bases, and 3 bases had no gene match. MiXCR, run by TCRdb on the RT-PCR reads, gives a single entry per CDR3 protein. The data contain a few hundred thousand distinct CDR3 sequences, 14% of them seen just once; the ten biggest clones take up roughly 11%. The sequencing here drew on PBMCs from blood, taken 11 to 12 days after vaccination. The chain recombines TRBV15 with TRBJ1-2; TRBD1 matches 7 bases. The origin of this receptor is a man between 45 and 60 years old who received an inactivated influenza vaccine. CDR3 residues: CATSGGQYYGYTF. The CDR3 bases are TGTGCCACCAGCGGGGGACAGTACTATGGCTACACCTTC.